This T cell receptor (beta chain) was found in a study of blood T cell repertoires in COVID-19. Study at large: Samples of COVID-19 (acute and convalescent) were obtained from the United States, Italy and Spain. Nucleic acid was either cDNA or gDNA, and it came from T cells, B-cell-depleted T cells, or PBMCs.

This CDR3 region has 14 residues. Per the germline V gene, CDR1 is SGDLS and CDR2 is YYNGEE. Trimming cost V 0 bases and J 2 bases, with 9 bases left between them. As processed by the authors: From reference gene primer amplification, estimates of nucleated cell counts were derived. Some clones are missing from TCRdb's copy, which holds only in-frame ones; the method was immunoSEQ multiplex PCR. V and J calls and clone size are those listed in that table; D and trimming were worked out from the DNA. The table lists about 52,000 clones, 80% to 95% of them singletons. The rearrangement links TRBV9 to TRBJ2-7; D is undetermined. The clonotype originates from a human donor in a cohort sampled during active COVID-19. The specimen was peripheral blood. Written as DNA, the CDR3 is TGTGCCAGCAGCGTAGCGGCAGGTACCTACGAGCAGTACTTC. Translation gives CASSVAAGTYEQYF.